This is a list of T cell receptor beta chains from one sample in a study of graft-versus-host responses after intestinal transplantation. Profiled with immunoSEQ multiplex PCR; TCRdb holds only in-frame clones, not every one. The top ten hold around 0.49% of the sample, which has about 94,000 clones, 75% to 95% seen once. The antigens these receptors bind are not known. The material was unstimulated CD8+ T cells sorted from spleen or lymph node cells, obtained before intestinal transplant. The receptors originated from a human donor who received an intestinal transplant. Each CDR3 is given with its conserved first and last residue. A D gene is named only where the DNA matches it firmly. The size entry is marked missing in some rows and otherwise reads once, few, many or a size class.

clone_size: -; v_call: TRBV6-1; d_call: TRBD2; j_call: TRBJ2-3; cdr3_aa: CASSEIFWRELGDTQYF; cdr3_nt: TGTGCCAGCAGTGAAATCTTTTGGCGGGAGCTGGGAGATACGCAGTATTTT
clone_size: -; v_call: TRBV7-9; d_call: TRBD1; j_call: TRBJ2-5; cdr3_aa: CASSPPDRGEETQYF; cdr3_nt: TGTGCCAGCAGCCCACCGGACAGGGGAGAGGAGACCCAGTACTTC
clone_size: -; v_call: TRBV28; d_call: TRBD1; j_call: TRBJ1-2; cdr3_aa: CASRTDRLQRPAIGYTF; cdr3_nt: TGTGCCAGCAGGACGGACAGGCTCCAGAGGCCAGCTATCGGCTACACCTTC
clone_size: -; v_call: TRBV4-1; d_call: TRBD1; j_call: TRBJ2-1; cdr3_aa: CASSLQGSSYNEQFF; cdr3_nt: TGCGCCAGCAGCCTACAGGGGAGCTCCTACAATGAGCAGTTCTTC
clone_size: few; v_call: TRBV30; d_call: TRBD1; j_call: TRBJ1-4; cdr3_aa: CAWTGGIGEKLFF; cdr3_nt: TGTGCCTGGACAGGGGGCATAGGTGAAAAACTGTTTTTT
clone_size: -; v_call: TRBV28; d_call: TRBD1; j_call: TRBJ2-7; cdr3_aa: CASSFEQGVDEQYF; cdr3_nt: TGTGCCAGCAGTTTCGAACAGGGGGTGGATGAGCAGTACTTC
clone_size: -; v_call: TRBV11-3; d_call: -; j_call: TRBJ2-2; cdr3_aa: CASSFGTSNTGELFF; cdr3_nt: TGTGCCAGCAGCTTTGGGACATCGAACACCGGGGAGCTGTTTTTT
clone_size: -; v_call: TRBV27; d_call: -; j_call: TRBJ2-3; cdr3_aa: CASSLKGARSTDTQYF; cdr3_nt: TGTGCCAGCAGTTTAAAAGGGGCGCGTAGCACAGATACGCAGTATTTT
clone_size: -; v_call: TRBV15; d_call: TRBD2; j_call: TRBJ2-3; cdr3_aa: CATSRDWTSGSTDTQYF; cdr3_nt: TGTGCCACCAGCAGAGATTGGACTAGCGGGAGCACAGATACGCAGTATTTT
clone_size: -; v_call: TRBV4-1; d_call: TRBD1; j_call: TRBJ2-7; cdr3_aa: CASSQVTGAEQYF; cdr3_nt: TGCGCCAGCAGCCAAGTCACAGGGGCCGAGCAGTACTTC
clone_size: -; v_call: TRBV6-1; d_call: TRBD2; j_call: TRBJ2-5; cdr3_aa: CASSEAGNAGGLGETQYF; cdr3_nt: TGTGCCAGCAGTGAAGCCGGCAACGCGGGGGGGTTGGGAGAGACCCAGTACTTC
clone_size: -; v_call: TRBV14; d_call: TRBD1; j_call: TRBJ2-5; cdr3_aa: CASSQDWTGGQETQYF; cdr3_nt: TGTGCCAGCAGCCAAGATTGGACAGGGGGGCAAGAGACCCAGTACTTC
clone_size: -; v_call: TRBV6-4; d_call: TRBD2; j_call: TRBJ2-7; cdr3_aa: CASSEVAGSSYEQYF; cdr3_nt: TGTGCCAGCAGTGAGGTAGCGGGGTCGTCCTACGAGCAGTACTTC
clone_size: -; v_call: TRBV5-6; d_call: -; j_call: TRBJ2-7; cdr3_aa: CASSSGTGYEQYF; cdr3_nt: TGTGCCAGCAGCTCCGGGACTGGCTACGAGCAGTACTTC
clone_size: -; v_call: TRBV7-9; d_call: -; j_call: TRBJ2-1; cdr3_aa: CASIDWGGHNEQFF; cdr3_nt: TGTGCCAGCATCGATTGGGGGGGCCACAATGAGCAGTTCTTC
clone_size: -; v_call: TRBV7-9; d_call: -; j_call: TRBJ2-2; cdr3_aa: CASSLVLRGPGELFF; cdr3_nt: TGTGCCAGCAGCTTAGTCCTAAGGGGTCCCGGGGAGCTGTTTTTT
clone_size: -; v_call: TRBV11-3; d_call: -; j_call: TRBJ2-2; cdr3_aa: CASSFSAGFKANTGELFF; cdr3_nt: TGTGCCAGCAGCTTTTCGGCCGGGTTCAAGGCGAACACCGGGGAGCTGTTTTTT
clone_size: -; v_call: TRBV7-6; d_call: TRBD2; j_call: TRBJ2-1; cdr3_aa: CASSLAGGYFYNEQFF; cdr3_nt: TGTGCCAGCAGCTTAGCGGGGGGGTATTTCTACAATGAGCAGTTCTTC
clone_size: -; v_call: TRBV19; d_call: -; j_call: TRBJ1-1; cdr3_aa: CASTEIRDLNTEAFF; cdr3_nt: TGTGCCAGTACTGAAATCAGGGATTTGAACACTGAAGCTTTCTTT
clone_size: -; v_call: TRBV10-2; d_call: TRBD1; j_call: TRBJ2-2; cdr3_aa: CASRQGDSTTLKNTGELFF; cdr3_nt: TGCGCCAGCAGACAGGGGGACTCGACGACGCTTAAGAACACCGGGGAGCTGTTTTTT
clone_size: -; v_call: TRBV7-9; d_call: -; j_call: TRBJ1-1; cdr3_aa: CASSPGGVEAFF; cdr3_nt: TGTGCCAGCAGCCCCGGAGGGGTCGAAGCTTTCTTT
clone_size: -; v_call: TRBV4-3; d_call: TRBD1; j_call: TRBJ1-4; cdr3_aa: CASSRLTGGEAEKLFF; cdr3_nt: TGCGCCAGCAGCCGCCTTACAGGGGGCGAAGCTGAAAAACTGTTTTTT
clone_size: -; v_call: TRBV4-1; d_call: TRBD2; j_call: TRBJ2-1; cdr3_aa: CASSQNPGTSGENEQFF; cdr3_nt: TGCGCCAGCAGCCAAAATCCCGGGACTAGCGGAGAGAATGAGCAGTTCTTC
clone_size: once; v_call: TRBV6-1; d_call: -; j_call: TRBJ2-5; cdr3_aa: CASSEIAWQETQYF; cdr3_nt: TGTGCCAGCAGTGAAATAGCGTGGCAAGAGACCCAGTACTTC
clone_size: once; v_call: TRBV6-1; d_call: TRBD1; j_call: TRBJ1-1; cdr3_aa: CASSEAAEGRGRNTEAFF; cdr3_nt: TGTGCCAGCAGTGAAGCCGCAGAAGGTAGGGGGCGCAACACTGAAGCTTTCTTT
clone_size: once; v_call: TRBV2; d_call: -; j_call: TRBJ2-7; cdr3_aa: CANSQGLFYEQYF; cdr3_nt: TGTGCCAATTCACAGGGCCTCTTTTACGAGCAGTACTTC
clone_size: -; v_call: TRBV21-1; d_call: -; j_call: TRBJ1-5; cdr3_aa: CASSKVETESNQPQHF; cdr3_nt: TGTGCCAGCAGCAAAGTTGAGACAGAAAGCAATCAGCCCCAGCATTTT
clone_size: -; v_call: TRBV27; d_call: -; j_call: TRBJ1-5; cdr3_aa: CASSLYFDSIDSNQPQHF; cdr3_nt: TGTGCCAGCAGTTTATATTTTGACAGCATTGATAGCAATCAGCCCCAGCATTTT
clone_size: once; v_call: TRBV11-1; d_call: -; j_call: TRBJ2-2; cdr3_aa: CASSLQGSGELFF; cdr3_nt: TGTGCCAGCAGCTTACAGGGGTCCGGGGAGCTGTTTTTT
clone_size: -; v_call: TRBV9; d_call: TRBD1; j_call: TRBJ1-2; cdr3_aa: CASSGQGSNYGYTF; cdr3_nt: TGTGCCAGCAGTGGACAGGGCTCTAACTATGGCTACACCTTC
clone_size: -; v_call: TRBV6-6; d_call: TRBD1; j_call: TRBJ1-2; cdr3_aa: CASRETGDYGYTF; cdr3_nt: TGTGCCAGCAGGGAAACAGGGGACTATGGCTACACCTTC
clone_size: -; v_call: TRBV13; d_call: TRBD2; j_call: TRBJ2-1; cdr3_aa: CASSLYQRGINEQFF; cdr3_nt: TGTGCCAGCAGCTTATACCAGCGGGGGATCAATGAGCAGTTCTTC
clone_size: -; v_call: TRBV6-1; d_call: -; j_call: TRBJ2-1; cdr3_aa: CASSPLRLDEQFF; cdr3_nt: TGTGCCAGCAGTCCTCTGAGGTTAGACGAGCAGTTCTTC